A selection of T cell receptor beta chains follows, all from one sample in a study of shared clonotypes between healthy human individuals. Method: immunoSEQ multiplex PCR; TCRdb's copy keeps in-frame clones and lacks some. The table includes about half a million clones, more than 65% detected once. Sequenced material: PBMCs. The receptors shown here come from a middle-aged woman in good health. Some clones in this sample may be carry-over from other donors' samples. Both conserved end residues are trimmed from each CDR3. Size is stated for part of the rows, as once, few or many counts, or as a class when the clone is expanded.

abundance	v_gene	CDR3aa
NA	TRBV15	ATSRGSRGEQY
once	TRBV28	ASSLPSDGSYNEQF
NA	TRBV9	ASSVGAGGDEQY
NA	TRBV2	ASRAEDYGYT
NA	TRBV5-1	ASSLAGNNQPQH
NA	TRBV19	ASSISGTGVNTGELF
few	TRBV27	ASSNPTGYPYEQY
once	TRBV11-2	ASSLGQAASYNEQF
NA	TRBV5-4	ASSVGQVNTEAF
many	TRBV6-5	ASSYSGTSGETQY
NA	TRBV7-8	ASSSTAPRGEKLF
NA	TRBV29-1	SVEGGSAGVGYEQY
NA	TRBV27	ASRLSNRDSGNTIY
NA	TRBV4-2	ASSPQPAATNTGELF
NA	TRBV19	ASSLKGASGDEQY
NA	TRBV10-1	ASSETGLAGGSEAKNIQY
NA	TRBV4-3	ASSPEGSGTNEKLF
NA	TRBV10-3	AISEQVNTEAF
NA	TRBV10-2	ATVSSAGANVLT
NA	TRBV19	ASSIDLNQPQH
NA	TRBV9	ASSVGEGFRGETQY
NA	TRBV7-9	ASSLVASGTGSYEQY
NA	TRBV4-1	ASSQDRGSNQPQH
NA	TRBV27	ASSFRTDSNQPQH
NA	TRBV29-1	SASSAGETQY
NA	TRBV5-6	ASSHREGRTGELF
NA	TRBV6-5	ASSLTDGAIGEQY
NA	TRBV7-9	ASSTREGASTDTQY
NA	TRBV5-1	ASSLAGAVNTEAF
NA	TRBV25-1	ASSEWDRSYEQY
NA	TRBV19	ASTNTGIRGNEQF
once	TRBV28	ASSLKQVRRGQPQH
once	TRBV7-2	ASSLRTSGSFNEQF
once	TRBV7-2	ASSRSPGEQF
NA	TRBV5-8	ASSRASNTGELF
once	TRBV20-1	SARAGTSMF
NA	TRBV27	ASSFKAGETQY
NA	TRBV30	AWSWDRDTDTQY
NA	TRBV6-5	ASSSGPTNEKLF
once	TRBV2	ASRAQAGFEQPQH